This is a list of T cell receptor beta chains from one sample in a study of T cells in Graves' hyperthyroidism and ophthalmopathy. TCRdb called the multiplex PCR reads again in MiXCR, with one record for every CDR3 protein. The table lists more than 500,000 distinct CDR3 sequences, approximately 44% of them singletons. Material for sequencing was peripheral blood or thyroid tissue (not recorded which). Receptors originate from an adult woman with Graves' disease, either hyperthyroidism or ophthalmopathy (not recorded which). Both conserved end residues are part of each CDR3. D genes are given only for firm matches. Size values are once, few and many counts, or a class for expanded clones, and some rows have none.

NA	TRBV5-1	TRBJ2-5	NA	CASSLLSFETQYF	TGCGCCAGCAGCTTGTTGTCCTTTGAGACCCAGTACTTC
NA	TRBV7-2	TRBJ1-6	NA	CASSPRGQLNSPLHF	TGTGCCAGCAGCCCTAGAGGGCAGTTAAATTCACCCCTCCACTTT
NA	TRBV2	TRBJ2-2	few	CASRVWHTGELFF	TGTGCCAGCAGGGTATGGCACACCGGGGAGCTGTTTTTT
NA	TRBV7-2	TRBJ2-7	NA	CASSAQLSEQYF	TGTGCCAGCAGCGCGCAACTAAGCGAGCAGTACTTC
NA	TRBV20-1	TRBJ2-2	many	CSALGAGPNTGELFF	TGCAGTGCCCTAGGGGCGGGTCCGAACACCGGGGAGCTGTTTTTT
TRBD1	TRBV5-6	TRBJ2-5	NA	CASSFGTGNRETQYF	TGTGCCAGCAGCTTTGGGACAGGCAATAGAGAGACCCAGTACTTC
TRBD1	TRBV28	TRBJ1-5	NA	CASTYTGGNQPQHF	TGTGCCAGCACTTATACAGGGGGCAATCAGCCCCAGCATTTT
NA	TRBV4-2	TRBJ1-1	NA	CASTPSLSQNTEAFF	TGTGCCAGCACCCCCTCCCTTTCACAGAACACTGAAGCTTTCTTT
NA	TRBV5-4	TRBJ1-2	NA	CASSHPLGVTYGYTF	TGTGCCAGCAGCCACCCGCTGGGGGTGACCTATGGCTACACCTTC
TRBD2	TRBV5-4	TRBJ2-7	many	CASRNSGFVHEQYF	TGTGCCAGCAGAAATAGCGGGTTCGTCCACGAGCAGTACTTC
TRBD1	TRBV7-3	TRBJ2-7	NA	CASSPEGATYEQYF	TGTGCCAGCAGCCCCGAGGGGGCCACCTACGAGCAGTACTTC
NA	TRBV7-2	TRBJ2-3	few	CASSSPPYAETQYF	TGTGCCAGCAGCTCACCCCCGTACGCGGAAACGCAGTATTTT
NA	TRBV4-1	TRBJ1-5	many	CASSQVLSRGGPPQHF	TGCGCCAGCAGCCAAGTGTTATCACGGGGTGGACCGCCCCAGCATTTT
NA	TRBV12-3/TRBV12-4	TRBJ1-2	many	CASSLTGDHNYGYTF	TGTGCCAGCAGTTTGACAGGAGACCACAACTATGGCTACACCTTC
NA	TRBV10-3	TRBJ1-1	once	CAISEPPRNTEAFF	TGTGCCATCAGTGAGCCCCCTCGTAACACTGAAGCTTTCTTT
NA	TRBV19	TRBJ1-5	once	CASTDRLTNQPQHF	TGTGCCAGTACTGACAGGCTGACCAATCAGCCCCAGCATTTT
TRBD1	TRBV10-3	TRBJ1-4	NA	CAIRDSPGGKLFF	TGTGCCATCCGGGACAGCCCGGGAGGGAAACTGTTTTTT
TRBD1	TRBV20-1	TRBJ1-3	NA	CSGTGYVGNTIYF	TGCAGCGGGACAGGGTACGTAGGGAACACCATATATTTT
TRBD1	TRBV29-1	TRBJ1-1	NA	CSGGGLDTEAFF	TGCAGCGGAGGGGGCTTGGACACTGAAGCTTTCTTT
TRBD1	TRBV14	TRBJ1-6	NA	CASSRQDRGYNSPLHF	TGTGCCAGCAGCCGACAGGACAGGGGGTATAATTCACCCCTCCACTTT
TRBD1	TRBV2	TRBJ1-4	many	CASKETGTVREKLFF	TGTGCCAGCAAGGAAACCGGGACAGTGAGGGAAAAACTGTTTTTT
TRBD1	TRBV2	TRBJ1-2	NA	CASSPNRGGHGYTF	TGTGCCAGCAGCCCAAACAGGGGCGGACATGGCTACACCTTC
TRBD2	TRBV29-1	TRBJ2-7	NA	CSVETGTSGRRYF	TGCAGCGTTGAAACCGGGACTAGCGGGAGAAGGTACTTC
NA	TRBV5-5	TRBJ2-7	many	CASSPLMDSQEQYF	TGTGCCAGCAGCCCGTTAATGGACAGCCAGGAGCAGTACTTC
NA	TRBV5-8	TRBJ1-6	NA	CASSFREHMNSPLHF	TGTGCCAGCAGCTTTCGAGAACACATGAATTCACCCCTCCACTTT
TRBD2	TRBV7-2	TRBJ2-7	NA	CASSLIAGATYEQYF	TGTGCCAGCAGCTTAATAGCGGGCGCGACCTACGAGCAGTACTTC
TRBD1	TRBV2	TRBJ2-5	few	CASRRGLETQYF	TGTGCCAGCAGAAGGGGGCTAGAGACCCAGTACTTC
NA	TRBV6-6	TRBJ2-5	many	CASLRPGDGETQYF	TGTGCCAGCCTAAGGCCAGGGGATGGGGAGACCCAGTACTTC
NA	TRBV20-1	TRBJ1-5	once	CSARVGGPQHF	TGCAGTGCCCGTGTGGGTGGTCCCCAGCATTTT
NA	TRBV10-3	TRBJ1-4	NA	CAISARRVQANHEKLFF	TGTGCCATCAGTGCTAGAAGGGTACAGGCTAACCATGAAAAACTGTTTTTT
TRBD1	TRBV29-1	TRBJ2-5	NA	CSVSRRTGVQETQYF	TGCAGCGTGAGTAGACGGACAGGTGTCCAAGAGACCCAGTACTTC
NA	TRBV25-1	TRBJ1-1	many	CASRGHGLIF	TGTGCCAGCAGAGGACATGGCTTGATCTTT
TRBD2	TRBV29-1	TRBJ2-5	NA	CSMRLAGETQYF	TGCAGCATGCGACTAGCGGGAGAGACCCAGTACTTC
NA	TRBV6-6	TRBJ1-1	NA	CASSYRGGNEAFF	TGTGCCAGCAGTTACCGGGGAGGCAATGAAGCTTTCTTT
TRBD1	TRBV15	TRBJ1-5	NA	CATSRDRTGGAGSQPQHF	TGTGCCACCAGCAGAGATAGGACAGGGGGCGCGGGCAGTCAGCCCCAGCATTTT
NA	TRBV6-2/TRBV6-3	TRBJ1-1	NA	CATYSRPEAFF	TGTGCCACCTATTCAAGGCCTGAAGCTTTCTTT
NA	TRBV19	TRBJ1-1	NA	CASSGSRTVPEAFF	TGTGCCAGTAGTGGATCAAGGACAGTTCCTGAAGCTTTCTTT
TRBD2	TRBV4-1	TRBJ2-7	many	CASMGGSATYEQYF	TGCGCCAGCATGGGCGGGAGCGCGACCTACGAGCAGTACTTC
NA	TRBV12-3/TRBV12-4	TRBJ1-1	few	CASSPGASAEAFF	TGTGCCAGCAGTCCCGGTGCGTCTGCTGAAGCTTTCTTT
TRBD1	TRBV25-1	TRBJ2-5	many	CASSEWDSRETQYF	TGTGCCAGCAGTGAATGGGACAGCCGGGAGACCCAGTACTTC
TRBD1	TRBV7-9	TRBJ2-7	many	CASSPWDRWDHEQYF	TGTGCCAGCAGCCCGTGGGACAGGTGGGACCACGAGCAGTACTTC
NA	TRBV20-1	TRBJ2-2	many	CSAEENRALTGELFF	TGCAGTGCCGAGGAGAACAGGGCTTTAACCGGGGAGCTGTTTTTT
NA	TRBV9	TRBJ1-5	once	CASSVAGGDQPQHF	TGTGCCAGCAGCGTAGCTGGCGGGGATCAGCCCCAGCATTTT
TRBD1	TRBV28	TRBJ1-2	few	CASRRPPGQGVYGYTF	TGTGCCAGCAGGCGCCCCCCGGGACAGGGCGTCTATGGCTACACCTTC
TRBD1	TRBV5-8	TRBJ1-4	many	CASSLTAGQAGEKLFF	TGTGCCAGCAGCTTAACCGCGGGACAGGCTGGTGAAAAACTGTTTTTT
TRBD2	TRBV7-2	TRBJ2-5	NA	CASSATTSGRGQTQYF	TGTGCCAGCAGCGCCACGACTAGCGGGAGAGGTCAGACCCAGTACTTC
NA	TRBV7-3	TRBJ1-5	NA	CAPPRPYSNQPQHF	TGTGCCCCACCCCGACCTTATAGCAATCAGCCCCAGCATTTT
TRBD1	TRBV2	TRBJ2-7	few	CASRGQGQADEQYF	TGTGCCAGCAGGGGACAGGGACAGGCGGACGAGCAGTACTTC
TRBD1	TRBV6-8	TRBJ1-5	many	CASSYGQGAGGDQPQHF	TGTGCCAGCAGTTACGGACAGGGGGCCGGCGGCGATCAGCCCCAGCATTTT
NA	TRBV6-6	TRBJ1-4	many	CASSTQGGEKLFF	TGTGCCAGCAGTACGCAAGGGGGTGAAAAACTGTTTTTT
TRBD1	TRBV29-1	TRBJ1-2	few	CSVDDLGQGAYGYTF	TGCAGCGTTGATGATCTAGGACAGGGGGCGTATGGCTACACCTTC
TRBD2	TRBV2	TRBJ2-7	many	CASSAGLGLGEQYF	TGTGCCAGCAGTGCAGGACTAGGCCTGGGCGAGCAGTACTTC
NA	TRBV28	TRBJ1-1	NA	CASRTHRIMNTEAFF	TGTGCCAGCAGAACGCACAGGATCATGAACACTGAAGCTTTCTTT
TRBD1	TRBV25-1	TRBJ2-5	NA	CASSAPTGTGARETQYF	TGTGCCAGCAGTGCTCCTACCGGGACAGGGGCCAGAGAGACCCAGTACTTC
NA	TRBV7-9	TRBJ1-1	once	CASSLGPGSSKAFF	TGTGCCAGCAGCTTAGGGCCGGGAAGTTCGAAAGCTTTCTTT